The clone carrying this T cell receptor beta chain was recorded at least ten times. What it binds is not known. The entry originates in a study of T cells in Graves' hyperthyroidism and ophthalmopathy. Overall study results and limits: Blood also showed most of the thyroid clonotypes that were expanded above 0.001.

Trimming pared 1 base from V and 5 bases from J, leaving 8 bases between. Germline V CDR1 and CDR2: MDHEN, SYDVKM. The CDR3 is made up of 13 amino acids. The TCR beta CDR3 regions underwent amplification using RNA transcripts as the source. HTBI primers were the set used in a first-round RT-PCR of the TCR CDR3. TCRdb re-called the multiplex PCR reads through MiXCR, storing one row per CDR3 protein. The sample contains around 690,000 distinct CDR3 sequences, 15% to 20% of which appear only once. This TCR derives from a man aged 50 or older with Graves' hyperthyroidism. Sequencing was carried out using blood. The chain joins TRBV28 to TRBJ1-1; D is unresolved. CDR3 sequence reads: CASSLYDITEAFF. The CDR3 region has the DNA TGTGCCAGCAGTTTATACGACATAACTGAAGCTTTCTTT.